The 10 T cell receptor beta chains given below trace back to one sample, sequenced in a study of cytomegalovirus exposure and HLA in healthy donors. The study ran its PCR with 60 Vbeta and 13 Jbeta primers. Produced via immunoSEQ multiplex PCR; TCRdb's table is partial and in-frame only. The sample has about 120,000 clones, around three quarters seen once. The sequencing input was PBMCs. The receptors derive from a human donor in good health.

The rearrangement uses TRBV7-3 and TRBJ2-3; 9 nucleotides align to TRBD2. The CDR3 covers 16 residues. Unmatched junction bases numbered 11, after V lost 6 bases and J lost 4 bases. Germline-derived CDR1 and CDR2 are SGHTA and FQGTGA. The CDR3, as DNA: TGTGCCAGCAGTTTAGGGGGACTAGCTTCATCAGATACGCAGTATTTT. Protein product: CASSLGGLASSDTQYF.

The genes are TRBV28 and TRBJ2-1, with TRBD2 matching over 8 bases. This CDR3 has 16 residues. J lost 8 bases, V lost 10 bases, and 19 bases had no gene match. CDR1 MDHEN and CDR2 SYDVKM come from the germline V gene. CDR3 protein: CAIKTAVGRAWDEQFF. The CDR3, as DNA: TGTGCCATCAAAACAGCCGTCGGGAGGGCCTGGGATGAGCAGTTCTTC.

V is TRBV18 and J is TRBJ2-2; 9 nucleotides agree with TRBD1. The J segment lost 6 bases and the V segment lost 1 base, leaving 9 bases of the junction unmatched. Per germline, CDR1 KGHSH and CDR2 LQKENI. The CDR3 is made up of 17 amino acids. The CDR3 loop is CASSPRAGTGMAGELFF. The CDR3 DNA is TGTGCCAGCTCACCACGGGCCGGGACAGGGATGGCCGGGGAGCTGTTTTTT.

V is TRBV25-1 and J is TRBJ1-2; 7 bases line up with TRBD1. Looked up from germline, CDR1 is MGHDK and CDR2 is SYGVNS. The CDR3 runs 14 residues. V lost 0 bases to trimming and J lost 5 bases; unmatched junction nucleotides: 3. The CDR3: CASSEYGRGYGYTF. CDR3 in DNA: TGTGCCAGCAGTGAATATGGCAGGGGGTATGGCTACACCTTC.

This chain connects TRBV15 to TRBJ2-3, with 7 bases aligning to TRBD2. J gave up 6 bases and V 1 base, and 4 bases lay outside the gene matches. CDR3 length: 14 amino acids. Germline V gene lookup returns CDR1 LNHNV and CDR2 YYDKDF (reference sequence). The CDR3 region has the DNA TGTGCCACCAGCAGAGGCTTGGGGGGGGATACGCAGTATTTT. Translating it yields CATSRGLGGDTQYF.

This chain connects TRBV10-1 to TRBJ1-6, with a weak D call TRBD1 (6 bases). The CDR3 sequence is 16 residues long. Per germline, CDR1 WNHNN and CDR2 SYGVQD (reference sequence). V shed 3 bases and J shed 8 bases, with 17 bases lying between them. The CDR3 DNA reads TGCGCCAGCAGTGAAGGCCCAGGGGACGAGTATTCACCCCTCCACTTT. Amino acids: CASSEGPGDEYSPLHF.

V usage is TRBV5-1 and J usage is TRBJ2-7; 9 bases line up with TRBD2. The length of the CDR3 is 18 residues. Germline V gives CDR1 SGHRS, CDR2 YFSETQ. V shed 0 bases, J shed 2 bases, and the junction held 12 bases outside the gene matches. CDR3 amino acids: CASSLAGSSGSYAYEQYF. The CDR3 DNA reads TGCGCCAGCAGCTTGGCCGGAAGTAGCGGGAGTTACGCCTACGAGCAGTACTTC.

The chain combines TRBV18 with TRBJ2-1, with 9 positions matching TRBD1. J gave up 5 bases and V 3 bases, and 11 bases lay outside the gene matches. The CDR3 contains 17 residues. Germline CDR1 reads KGHSH; CDR2 reads LQKENI. CDR3 nucleotide sequence: TGTGCCAGCTCACCTACGCTGGACAGGGGATCCCACAATGAGCAGTTCTTC. Encoded protein: CASSPTLDRGSHNEQFF.

As for this clone: Other DNA sequences in the sample encode the same CDR3. The chain uses TRBV12-5 and TRBJ2-5; D remains unclear. Per germline, CDR1 LGHNT and CDR2 FRNRAP. The CDR3 runs 12 residues. The V end lost 6 bases, the J end lost 3 bases, and 8 bases lay between the germline ends. CDR3 in amino acids: CASGPSEETQYF. The CDR3 nucleotides read TGTGCTAGTGGCCCGTCCGAAGAGACCCAGTACTTC.

V is TRBV18 and J is TRBJ2-1; D is undetermined. CDR3 length: 11 residues. V lost 3 bases, J lost 10 bases, and 7 bases lay in between. Germline V lookup: CDR1 KGHSH, CDR2 LQKENI. CDR3 region: CASSPRSEQFF. CDR3 bases: TGTGCCAGCTCACCTCGGAGCGAGCAGTTCTTC.